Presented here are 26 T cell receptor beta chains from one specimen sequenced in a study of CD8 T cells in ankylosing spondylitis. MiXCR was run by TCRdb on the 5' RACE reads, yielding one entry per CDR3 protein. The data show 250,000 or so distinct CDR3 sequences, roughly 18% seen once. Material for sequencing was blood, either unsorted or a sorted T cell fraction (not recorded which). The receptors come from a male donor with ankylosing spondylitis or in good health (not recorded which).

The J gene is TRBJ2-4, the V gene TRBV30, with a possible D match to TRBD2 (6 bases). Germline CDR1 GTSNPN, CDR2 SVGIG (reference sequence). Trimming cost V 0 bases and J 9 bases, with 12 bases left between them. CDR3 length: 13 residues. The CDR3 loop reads CAWSVVDGSIQYF. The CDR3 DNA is TGTGCCTGGAGTGTCGTCGACGGGAGCATTCAGTACTTC.

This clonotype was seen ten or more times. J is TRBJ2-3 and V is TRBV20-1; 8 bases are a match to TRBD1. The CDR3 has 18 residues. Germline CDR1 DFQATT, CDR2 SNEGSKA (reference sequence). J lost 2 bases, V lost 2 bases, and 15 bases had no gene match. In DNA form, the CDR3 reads TGCAGTGCTAGATCGGATCGGACAGGGCAAACCTTCACAGATACGCAGTATTTT. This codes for CSARSDRTGQTFTDTQYF.

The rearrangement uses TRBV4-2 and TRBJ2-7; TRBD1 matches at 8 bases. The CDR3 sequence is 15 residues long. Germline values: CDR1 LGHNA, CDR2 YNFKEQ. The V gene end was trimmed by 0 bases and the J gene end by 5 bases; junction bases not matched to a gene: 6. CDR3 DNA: TGTGCCAGCAGCCAAGAGTGGACAGGGTTACACGAGCAGTACTTC. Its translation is CASSQEWTGLHEQYF.

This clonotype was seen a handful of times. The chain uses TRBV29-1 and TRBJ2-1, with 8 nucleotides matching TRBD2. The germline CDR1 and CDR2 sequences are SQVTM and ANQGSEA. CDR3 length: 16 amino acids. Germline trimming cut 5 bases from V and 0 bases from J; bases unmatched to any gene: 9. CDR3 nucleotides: TGCAGCGTTCTGGGGGCAGCGGGGGACTCCTACAATGAGCAGTTCTTC. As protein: CSVLGAAGDSYNEQFF.

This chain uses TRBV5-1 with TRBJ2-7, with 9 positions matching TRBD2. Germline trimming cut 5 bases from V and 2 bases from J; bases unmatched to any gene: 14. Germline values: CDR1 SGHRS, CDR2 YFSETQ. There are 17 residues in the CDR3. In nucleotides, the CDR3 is TGCGCCAGCAGGGAGTTTGCTAGCGGGATGACGCCCTACGAGCAGTACTTC. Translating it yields CASREFASGMTPYEQYF.

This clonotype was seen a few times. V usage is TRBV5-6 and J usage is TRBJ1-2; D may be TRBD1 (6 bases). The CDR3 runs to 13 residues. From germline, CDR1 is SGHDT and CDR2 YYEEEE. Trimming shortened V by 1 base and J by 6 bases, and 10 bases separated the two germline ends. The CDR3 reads CASSLTGPHGYTF. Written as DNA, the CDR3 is TGTGCCAGCAGCTTGACAGGGCCCCATGGCTACACCTTC.

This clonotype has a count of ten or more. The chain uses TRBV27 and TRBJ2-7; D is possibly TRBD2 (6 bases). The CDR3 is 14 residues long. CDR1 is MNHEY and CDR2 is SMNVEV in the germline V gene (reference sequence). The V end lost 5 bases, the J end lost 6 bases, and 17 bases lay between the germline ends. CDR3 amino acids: CASSQEGRIGEQYF. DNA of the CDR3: TGTGCCAGCAGTCAGGAGGGGAGGATAGGCGAGCAGTACTTC.

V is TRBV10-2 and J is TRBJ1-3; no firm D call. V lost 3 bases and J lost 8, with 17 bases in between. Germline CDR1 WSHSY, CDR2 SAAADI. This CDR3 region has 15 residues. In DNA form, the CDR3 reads TGCGCCAGCAGTGAAACACGCCCTACCGTCGACACCATATATTTT. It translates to CASSETRPTVDTIYF.

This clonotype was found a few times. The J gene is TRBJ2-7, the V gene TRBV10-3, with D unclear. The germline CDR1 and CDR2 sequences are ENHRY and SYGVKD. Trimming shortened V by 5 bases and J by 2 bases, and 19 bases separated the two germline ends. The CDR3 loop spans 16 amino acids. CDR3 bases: TGTGCCATCAGTCAAGGACCTTACTCCCCTACCTACGAGCAGTACTTC. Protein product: CAISQGPYSPTYEQYF.

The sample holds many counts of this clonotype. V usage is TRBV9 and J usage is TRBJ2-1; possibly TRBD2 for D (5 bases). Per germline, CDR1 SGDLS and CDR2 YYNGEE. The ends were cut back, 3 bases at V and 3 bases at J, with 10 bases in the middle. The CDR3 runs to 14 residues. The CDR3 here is CASSAREGYNEQFF. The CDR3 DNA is TGTGCCAGCAGCGCGCGTGAGGGCTACAATGAGCAGTTCTTC.

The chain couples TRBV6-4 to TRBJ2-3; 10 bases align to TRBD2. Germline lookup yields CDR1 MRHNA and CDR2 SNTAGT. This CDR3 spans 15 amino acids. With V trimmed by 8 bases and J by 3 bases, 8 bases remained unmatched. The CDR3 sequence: CASALLAGETDTQYF. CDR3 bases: TGTGCCAGCGCCCTTCTAGCGGGAGAAACAGATACGCAGTATTTT.

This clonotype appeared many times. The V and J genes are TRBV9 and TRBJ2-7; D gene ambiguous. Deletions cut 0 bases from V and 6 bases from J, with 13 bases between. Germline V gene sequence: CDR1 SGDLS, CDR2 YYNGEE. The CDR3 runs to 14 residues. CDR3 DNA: TGTGCCAGCAGCGTAGATCTGGGCCCACGCGAGCAGTACTTC. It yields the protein CASSVDLGPREQYF.

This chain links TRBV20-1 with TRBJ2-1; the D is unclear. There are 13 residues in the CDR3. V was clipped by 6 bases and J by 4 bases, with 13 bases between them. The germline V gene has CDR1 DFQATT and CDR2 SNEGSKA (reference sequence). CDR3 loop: CSASPENYNEQFF. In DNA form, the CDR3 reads TGCAGTGCCTCCCCGGAAAATTACAATGAGCAGTTCTTC.

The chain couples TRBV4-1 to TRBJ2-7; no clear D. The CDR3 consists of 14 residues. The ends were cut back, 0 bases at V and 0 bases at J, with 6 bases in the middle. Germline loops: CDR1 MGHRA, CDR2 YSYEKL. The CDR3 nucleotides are TGCGCCAGCAGCCAAGATCCCCTCTCCTACGAGCAGTACTTC. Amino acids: CASSQDPLSYEQYF.

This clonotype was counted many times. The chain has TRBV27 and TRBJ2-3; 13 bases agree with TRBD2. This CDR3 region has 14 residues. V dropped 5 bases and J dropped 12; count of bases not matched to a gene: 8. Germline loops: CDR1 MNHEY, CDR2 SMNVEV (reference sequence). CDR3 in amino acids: CASSPGTSGMVQYF. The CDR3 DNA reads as TGTGCCAGCAGTCCCGGGACTAGCGGGATGGTTCAGTATTTT.

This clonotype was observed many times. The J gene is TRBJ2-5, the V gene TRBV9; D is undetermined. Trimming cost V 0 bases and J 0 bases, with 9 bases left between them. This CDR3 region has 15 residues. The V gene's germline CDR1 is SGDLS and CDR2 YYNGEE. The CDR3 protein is CASSVDQTYQETQYF. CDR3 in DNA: TGTGCCAGCAGCGTAGACCAGACGTACCAAGAGACCCAGTACTTC.

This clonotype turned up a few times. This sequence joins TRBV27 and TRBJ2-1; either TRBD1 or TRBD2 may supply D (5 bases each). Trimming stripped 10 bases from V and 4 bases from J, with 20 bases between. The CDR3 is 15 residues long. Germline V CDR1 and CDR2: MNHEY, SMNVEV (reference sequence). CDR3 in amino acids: CATGVRGGVYNEQFF. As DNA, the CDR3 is TGTGCCACCGGTGTTCGTGGGGGAGTATACAATGAGCAGTTCTTC.

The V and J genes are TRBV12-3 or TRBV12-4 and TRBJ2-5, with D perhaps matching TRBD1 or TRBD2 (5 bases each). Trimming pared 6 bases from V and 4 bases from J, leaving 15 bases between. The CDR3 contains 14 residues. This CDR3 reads CASRAGTWRETQYF. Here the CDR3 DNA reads TGTGCCAGCAGGGCCGGGACCTGGAGAGAGACCCAGTACTTC.

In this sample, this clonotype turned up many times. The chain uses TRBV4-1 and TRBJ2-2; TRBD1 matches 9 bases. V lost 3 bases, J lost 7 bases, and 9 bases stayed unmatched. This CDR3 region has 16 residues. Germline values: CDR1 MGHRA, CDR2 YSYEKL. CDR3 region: CASSQLGRQGDGELFF. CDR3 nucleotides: TGCGCCAGCAGCCAGTTGGGCCGACAGGGGGACGGGGAGCTGTTTTTT.

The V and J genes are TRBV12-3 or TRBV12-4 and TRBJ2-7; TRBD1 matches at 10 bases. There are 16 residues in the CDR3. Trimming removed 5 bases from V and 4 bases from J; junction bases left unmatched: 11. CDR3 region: CASSPPGQGPEYEQYF. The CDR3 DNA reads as TGTGCCAGCAGTCCACCGGGACAGGGGCCTGAGTACGAGCAGTACTTC.

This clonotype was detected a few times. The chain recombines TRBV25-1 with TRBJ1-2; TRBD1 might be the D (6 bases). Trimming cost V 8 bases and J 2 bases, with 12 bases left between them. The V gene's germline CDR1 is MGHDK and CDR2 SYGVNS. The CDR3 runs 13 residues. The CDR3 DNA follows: TGTGCCAGCCGCGAGACAGGAAACTATGGCTACACCTTC. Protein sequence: CASRETGNYGYTF.

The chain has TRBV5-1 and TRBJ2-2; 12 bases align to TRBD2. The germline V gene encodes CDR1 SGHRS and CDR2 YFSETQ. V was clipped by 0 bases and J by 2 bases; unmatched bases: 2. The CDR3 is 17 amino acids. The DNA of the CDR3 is TGCGCCAGCAGCTTGGGGACTAGCGGGGTCAACACCGGGGAGCTGTTTTTT. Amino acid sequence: CASSLGTSGVNTGELFF.

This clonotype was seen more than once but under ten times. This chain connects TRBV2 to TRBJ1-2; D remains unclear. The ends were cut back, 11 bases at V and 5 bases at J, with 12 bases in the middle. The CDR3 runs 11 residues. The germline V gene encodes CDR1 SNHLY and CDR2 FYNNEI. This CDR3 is CAFRNPYGYTF. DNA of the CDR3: TGTGCCTTCCGGAACCCTTATGGCTACACCTTC.

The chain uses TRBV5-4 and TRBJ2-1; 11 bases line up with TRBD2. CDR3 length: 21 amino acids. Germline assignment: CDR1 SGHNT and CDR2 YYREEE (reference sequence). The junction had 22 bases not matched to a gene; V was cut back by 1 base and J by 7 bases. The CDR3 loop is CASSLSFLAGGEGVRENEQFF. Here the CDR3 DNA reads TGTGCCAGCAGCTTGTCTTTTCTAGCGGGAGGAGAAGGGGTTCGGGAAAATGAGCAGTTCTTC.

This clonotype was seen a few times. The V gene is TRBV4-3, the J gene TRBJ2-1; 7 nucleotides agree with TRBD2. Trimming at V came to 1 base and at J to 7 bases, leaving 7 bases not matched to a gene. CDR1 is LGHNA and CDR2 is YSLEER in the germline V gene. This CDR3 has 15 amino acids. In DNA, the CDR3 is TGCGCCAGCAGCCAAGTGGCGGGAGATGCTAATGAGCAGTTCTTC. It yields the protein CASSQVAGDANEQFF.

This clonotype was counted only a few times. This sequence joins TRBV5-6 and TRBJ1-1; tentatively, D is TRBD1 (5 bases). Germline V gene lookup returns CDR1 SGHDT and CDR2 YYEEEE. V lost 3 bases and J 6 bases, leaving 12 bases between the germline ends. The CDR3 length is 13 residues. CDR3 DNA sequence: TGTGCCAGCAGCTCCCGGGACGGACCTGAAGCTTTCTTT. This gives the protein CASSSRDGPEAFF. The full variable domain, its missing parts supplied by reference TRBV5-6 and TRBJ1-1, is DAGVTQSPTHLIKTRGQQVTLRCSPKSGHDTVSWYQQALGQGPQFIFQYYEEEERQRGNFPDRFSGHQFPNYSSELNVNALLLGDSALYLCASSSRDGPEAFFGQGTRLTVV.